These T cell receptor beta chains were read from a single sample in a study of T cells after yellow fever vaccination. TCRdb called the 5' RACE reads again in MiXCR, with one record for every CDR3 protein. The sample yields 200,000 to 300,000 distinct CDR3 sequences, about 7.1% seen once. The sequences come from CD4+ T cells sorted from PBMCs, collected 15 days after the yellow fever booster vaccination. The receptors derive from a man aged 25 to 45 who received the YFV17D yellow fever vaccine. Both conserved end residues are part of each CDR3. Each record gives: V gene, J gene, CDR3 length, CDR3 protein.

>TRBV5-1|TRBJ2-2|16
CASSLVGTLNTGELFF
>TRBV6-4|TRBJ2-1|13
CASASGSYNEQFF
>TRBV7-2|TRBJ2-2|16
CASFLGLAGGTGELFF
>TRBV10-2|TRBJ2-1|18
CASRGGLAGAGAIDEQFF
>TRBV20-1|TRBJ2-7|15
CSAQQLLAGSYEQYF
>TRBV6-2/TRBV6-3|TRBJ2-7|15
CASSYSSRKSYEQYF
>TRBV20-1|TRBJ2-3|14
CSASRPFSPDTQYF
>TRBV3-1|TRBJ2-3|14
CASSQDVHTDTQYF
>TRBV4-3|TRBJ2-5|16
CASSQDYSGHRETQYF
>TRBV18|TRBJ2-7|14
CASSPGWEAREQYF
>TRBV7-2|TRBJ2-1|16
CASSLVSGQGQYEQFF
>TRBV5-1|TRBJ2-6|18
CASSLAVSGSAGANVLTF
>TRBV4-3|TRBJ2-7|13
CASSQGTVYEQYF
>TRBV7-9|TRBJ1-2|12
CASSLGATGYTF
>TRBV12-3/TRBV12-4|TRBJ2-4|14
CASSTLAIRNIQYF
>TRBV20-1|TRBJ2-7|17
CSATSGTSGMQSYEQYF
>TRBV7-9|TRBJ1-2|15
CASSPPSVRSYGYTF
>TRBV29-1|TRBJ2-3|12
CSVDRAVDTQYF
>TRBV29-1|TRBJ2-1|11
CSVRQGHEQFF
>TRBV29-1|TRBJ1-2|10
CSVEDLGYTF
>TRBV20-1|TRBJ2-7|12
CSARPDSYEQYF
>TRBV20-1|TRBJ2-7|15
CSASPSSGRVHEQYF
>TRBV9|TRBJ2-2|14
CASRPTPVSGELFF
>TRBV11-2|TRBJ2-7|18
CASSPRGVGAGGYYEQYF
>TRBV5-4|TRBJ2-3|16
CATNTGRGSSTDTQYF
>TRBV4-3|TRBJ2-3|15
CASAPTGSSTDTQYF
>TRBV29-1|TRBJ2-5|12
CSVDGPQETQYF
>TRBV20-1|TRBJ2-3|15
CSARGLAGGADTQYF
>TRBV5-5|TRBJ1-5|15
CASSLKQILNQPQHF
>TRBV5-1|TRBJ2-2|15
CASSLVTRNTGELFF